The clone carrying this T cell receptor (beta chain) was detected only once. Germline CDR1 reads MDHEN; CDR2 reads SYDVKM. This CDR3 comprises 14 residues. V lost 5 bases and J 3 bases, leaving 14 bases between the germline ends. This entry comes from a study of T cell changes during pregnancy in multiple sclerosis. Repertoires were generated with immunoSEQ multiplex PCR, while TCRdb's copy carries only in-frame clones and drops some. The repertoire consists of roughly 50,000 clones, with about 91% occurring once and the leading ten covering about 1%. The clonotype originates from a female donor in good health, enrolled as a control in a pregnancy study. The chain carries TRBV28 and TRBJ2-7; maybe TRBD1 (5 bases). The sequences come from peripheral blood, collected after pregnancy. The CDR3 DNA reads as TGTGCCAGCAGTCTCCGGGCAGGACACTACGAGCAGTACTTC. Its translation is CASSLRAGHYEQYF.